The sequence of this T cell receptor (beta chain) was determined in a study of beta chain features in type 1 diabetes. Sequencing targeted expressed TCRB transcripts, as all isolated RNA had been reverse transcribed. This table comes from immunoSEQ multiplex PCR, and its TCRdb copy is limited to in-frame clones, with some not included. The sample holds some 160,000 clones, about 9.1% seen once. A remark on this clone: Its specificity is unknown.

Study-level findings and limits: There was a moderate but significant shortening of TCRB CDR3s in all four CD4+ subsets of Type 1 diabetes patients.

Each donor gave one heparinised blood draw averaging around 0.12 L. Germline loops: CDR1 SGHAT, CDR2 FQNNGV. V lost 5 bases, J lost 6 bases, and 13 bases lay in between. There are 13 residues in the CDR3. This clonotype was obtained from a woman aged 18-35 years in good health. J is TRBJ1-2 and V is TRBV11-2; D is perhaps TRBD1 (6 bases). Sequenced sample: central memory CD4+ T cells from blood. As DNA, the CDR3 is TGTGCCAGCAGCCCCGGACAGTTGGATGGCTACACCTTC. Amino acids: CASSPGQLDGYTF.